These T cell receptor beta chains were read from a single sample in a study of blood T cells in healthy people across ages. TCRdb re-analysed the 5' RACE reads in MiXCR, keeping a single row per CDR3 protein. The table includes around 900,000 distinct CDR3 sequences, more than 25% detected once. Sequences were obtained from blood. The receptor source for this set is a woman older than 75 in good health. Each CDR3 is given with its conserved first and last residue. The D gene is left open where the match is weak. The size of a clone is reported for some rows only, either as once, few or many, or as a class for expanded clones.

V gene	J gene	D gene	clone size	CDR3 protein	CDR3 DNA
TRBV7-2	TRBJ2-1	TRBD2	many	CASSLAAGGQGEQFF	TGTGCCAGCAGCTTAGCGGCGGGGGGGCAAGGTGAGCAGTTCTTC
TRBV3-1	TRBJ2-1	.	many	CASSPFIGVNEQFF	TGTGCCAGCAGCCCTTTTATCGGGGTCAATGAGCAGTTCTTC
TRBV7-3	TRBJ2-1	.	.	CASSLMGGKYNEQFF	TGTGCCAGCAGCTTAATGGGGGGCAAGTACAATGAGCAGTTCTTC
TRBV6-2/TRBV6-3	TRBJ2-5	TRBD2	many	CASSFRLAGDKQETQYF	TGTGCCAGCAGTTTCCGACTAGCGGGGGACAAACAAGAGACCCAGTACTTC
TRBV20-1	TRBJ1-2	TRBD1	.	CRFYRGLNGYTF	TGCAGATTCTACAGGGGGCTCAATGGCTACACCTTC
TRBV6-2/TRBV6-3	TRBJ1-1	.	.	CASSNPKFGNTEAFF	TGTGCCAGCAGTAACCCAAAGTTTGGGAACACTGAAGCTTTCTTT
TRBV20-1	TRBJ2-3	TRBD2	.	CSARSGSGGPTDTQYF	TGCAGTGCTAGATCTGGGAGCGGGGGGCCCACAGATACGCAGTATTTT
TRBV7-2	TRBJ2-7	.	many	CASSRLPGAYEQYF	TGTGCCAGCAGCCGTCTCCCCGGGGCCTACGAGCAGTACTTC
TRBV5-1	TRBJ2-7	.	.	CASSLGVSAEQYF	TGCGCCAGCAGCCTCGGGGTTAGTGCCGAGCAGTACTTC
TRBV6-5	TRBJ2-7	.	few	CASSYRDPKEGNEQYF	TGTGCCAGCAGTTACCGGGACCCCAAAGAGGGAAACGAGCAGTACTTC
TRBV5-4	TRBJ2-3	.	many	CASSNEPGPALTDTQYF	TGTGCCAGCAGCAACGAACCGGGACCCGCCCTCACAGATACGCAGTATTTT
TRBV6-5	TRBJ2-7	TRBD2	few	CASSYRDWRGALHNEQYF	TGTGCCAGCAGTTACAGGGACTGGCGGGGGGCCCTTCACAATGAGCAGTACTTC
TRBV5-1	TRBJ2-5	.	few	CASSSTQGPVAYF	TGCGCCAGCAGCTCTACACAGGGTCCGGTTGCGTACTTC
TRBV7-9	TRBJ1-5	.	few	CASSPDTMNQPQHF	TGTGCCAGCAGCCCGGACACGATGAATCAGCCCCAGCATTTT
TRBV7-2	TRBJ1-1	.	.	CASSLAGASTEAFF	TGTGCCAGCAGCTTAGCGGGGGCCAGCACTGAAGCTTTCTTT
TRBV6-2/TRBV6-3	TRBJ2-7	.	many	CASSYLVQYEQYF	TGTGCCAGCAGTTACTTAGTTCAATACGAGCAGTACTTC
TRBV4-3	TRBJ2-7	.	many	CASSPRDGSYEQYF	TGCGCCAGCAGCCCTAGGGACGGCTCCTACGAGCAGTACTTC
TRBV6-2/TRBV6-3	TRBJ1-2	.	many	CASSYTGRNYGYTF	TGTGCCAGCAGTTACACAGGGAGGAACTATGGCTACACCTTC
TRBV12-3/TRBV12-4	TRBJ2-3	.	few	CASSFRTVRTDTQYF	TGTGCCAGCAGTTTTAGAACAGTCCGCACAGATACGCAGTATTTT
TRBV7-2	TRBJ2-5	TRBD2	.	CASSPRLAGGSQETQYF	TGTGCCAGCAGCCCACGACTAGCGGGGGGGAGTCAAGAGACCCAGTACTTC
TRBV28	TRBJ1-2	TRBD1	.	CASSQDRGQGYTF	TGTGCCAGCAGTCAAGACAGGGGGCAGGGCTACACCTTC
TRBV6-2/TRBV6-3	TRBJ1-1	.	few	CASNDLDTEAFF	TGTGCCAGCAATGACTTGGACACTGAAGCTTTCTTT
TRBV6-4	TRBJ2-1	TRBD2	many	CASSEAGGSYNEQFF	TGTGCCAGCAGTGAAGCGGGGGGGTCCTACAATGAGCAGTTCTTC
TRBV5-8	TRBJ1-5	.	few	CASSSRSGRSLNQPQHF	TGTGCCAGCAGCTCCCGTTCAGGGAGATCCCTCAATCAGCCCCAGCATTTT
TRBV7-2	TRBJ2-6	TRBD1	.	CASSVNRGLGANVLTF	TGTGCCAGCAGCGTAAACAGGGGGCTTGGGGCCAACGTCCTGACTTTC
TRBV27	TRBJ1-2	TRBD1	.	CASSSLPGGNGYTF	TGTGCCAGCAGTTCGCTTCCAGGGGGCAATGGCTACACCTTC